This record looks at one T cell receptor (beta chain) sequence and its context. As handled by the study authors: The authors estimated nucleated cell counts from reference gene primer amplification. TCRdb's copy holds only in-frame clones and misses some; the assay was immunoSEQ multiplex PCR. V and J calls and clone size come straight from that table; D and trimming were deduced from the DNA. Of about 240,000 clones listed, 85% are singletons. The source of the sample is a study of blood T cell repertoires in COVID-19. Study information: The samples span acute and convalescent COVID-19 from the United States, Italy and Spain. Nucleic acid was either cDNA or gDNA, and it came from T cells, B-cell-depleted T cells, or PBMCs.

This CDR3 spans 13 amino acids. Trimming cost V 5 bases and J 0 bases, with 8 bases left between them. Per the germline V gene, CDR1 is LGHDT and CDR2 is YNNKEL (reference sequence). The sequenced sample consisted of peripheral blood. V gene TRBV3-1 (or the pseudogene TRBV3-2) combines with J gene TRBJ2-7; D unresolved. This TCR was sampled from a woman aged 55-70 years with active or convalescent COVID-19. CDR3 DNA: TGTGCCAGCAGCTCCGACATCTCCTACGAGCAGTACTTC. It specifies CASSSDISYEQYF.